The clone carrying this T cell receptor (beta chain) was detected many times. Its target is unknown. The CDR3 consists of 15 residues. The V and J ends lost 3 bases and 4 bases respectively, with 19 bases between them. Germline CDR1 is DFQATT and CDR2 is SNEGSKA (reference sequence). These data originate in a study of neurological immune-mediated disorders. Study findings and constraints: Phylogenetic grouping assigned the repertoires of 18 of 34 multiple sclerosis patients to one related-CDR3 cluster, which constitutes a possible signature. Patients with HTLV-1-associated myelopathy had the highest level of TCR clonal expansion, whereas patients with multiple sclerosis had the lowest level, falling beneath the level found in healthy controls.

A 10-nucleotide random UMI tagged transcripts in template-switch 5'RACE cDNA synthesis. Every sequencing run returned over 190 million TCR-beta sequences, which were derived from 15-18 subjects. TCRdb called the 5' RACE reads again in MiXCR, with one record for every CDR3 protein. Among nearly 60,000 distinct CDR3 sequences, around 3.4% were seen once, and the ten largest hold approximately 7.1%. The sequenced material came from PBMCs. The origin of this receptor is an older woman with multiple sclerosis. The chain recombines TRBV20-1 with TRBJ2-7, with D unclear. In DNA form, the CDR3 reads TGCAGTGCTAGTGAGGCCTTAGCCCCAAATTACGAGCAGTACTTC. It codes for CSASEALAPNYEQYF.